This TCR beta chain originates from a study of blood T cell repertoires in COVID-19. Study information: The United States, Italy and Spain provided the acute and convalescent COVID-19 samples.

Method: immunoSEQ multiplex PCR; TCRdb's copy keeps in-frame clones and lacks some. This table has 300,000 or so clones, 70% to 90% appearing once. The V gene's germline CDR1 is MNHEY and CDR2 SVGAGI. V was clipped by 0 bases and J by 6 bases, with 12 bases between them. CDR3 length: 14 amino acids. This TCR came from a man aged 18-30 years who had recovered from COVID-19. The material sequenced was peripheral blood. V usage is TRBV6-5 and J usage is TRBJ2-7; D may be TRBD1 (5 bases). The CDR3 region is CASSYSYRSSEQYF. The CDR3 DNA is TGTGCCAGCAGTTACTCGTACAGGTCTTCCGAGCAGTACTTC.